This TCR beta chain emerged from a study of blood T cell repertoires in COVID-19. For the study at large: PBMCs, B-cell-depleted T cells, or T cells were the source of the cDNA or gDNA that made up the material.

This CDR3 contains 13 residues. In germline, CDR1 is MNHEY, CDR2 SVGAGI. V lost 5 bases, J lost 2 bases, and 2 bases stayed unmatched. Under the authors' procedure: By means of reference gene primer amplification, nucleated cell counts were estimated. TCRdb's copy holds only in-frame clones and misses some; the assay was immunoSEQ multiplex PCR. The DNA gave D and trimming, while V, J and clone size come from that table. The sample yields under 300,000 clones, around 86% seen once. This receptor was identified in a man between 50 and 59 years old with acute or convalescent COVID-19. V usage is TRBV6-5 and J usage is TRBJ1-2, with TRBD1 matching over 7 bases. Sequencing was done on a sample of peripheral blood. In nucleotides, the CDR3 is TGTGCCAGCAGTCCGGACAGGAACTATGGCTACACCTTC. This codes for CASSPDRNYGYTF.